One sample yielded the 13 T cell receptor beta chains listed below, sequenced in a study of shared clonotypes between healthy human individuals. Assay: immunoSEQ multiplex PCR; the TCRdb copy retains only in-frame clones and omits some. This sample has fewer than 650,000 clones, with about 82% found just once. Sequences were obtained from PBMCs. The receptors shown here come from a woman aged 40 to 50 in good health. Some clones in this sample may be carry-over from other donors' samples.

The chain is built from TRBV2 and TRBJ2-5; the match to TRBD2 covers 13 bases. CDR1 is SNHLY and CDR2 is FYNNEI in the germline V gene. This CDR3 spans 15 amino acids. The junction had 8 bases not matched to a gene; V was cut back by 8 bases and J by 5 bases. The CDR3 sequence: CASLGTSGALETQYF. CDR3 bases: TGTGCCAGCCTTGGGACTAGCGGGGCTTTGGAGACCCAGTACTTC. Full variable domain (rest looked up from reference TRBV2 and TRBJ2-5): EPEVTQTPSHQVTQMGQEVILRCVPISNHLYFYWYRQILGQKVEFLVSFYNNEISEKSEIFDDQFSVERPDGSNFTLKIRSTKLEDSAMYFCASLGTSGALETQYFGPGTRLLVL.

This clone was detected once. The chain carries TRBV7-2 and TRBJ2-2; 10 bases fit TRBD1. Trimming cost V 5 bases and J 7 bases; bases outside gene matches: 10. CDR1 and CDR2 (germline): SGHTA, FQGNSA. The CDR3 runs to 16 residues. This chain's CDR3 is CASSRRTGGLHGELFF. In nucleotides, the CDR3 is TGTGCCAGCAGCCGTCGGACAGGGGGTTTACACGGGGAGCTGTTTTTT.

The V gene is TRBV19, the J gene TRBJ2-3; TRBD2 matches 9 bases. Losses at the gene ends were 3 bases for V and 3 bases for J; bases not matched to a gene: 7. This CDR3 spans 16 amino acids. Looked up from germline, CDR1 is LNHDA and CDR2 is SQIVND (reference sequence). The CDR3 DNA reads TGTGCCAGTAGTATGGGGACTAGCCGGAGAACAGATACGCAGTATTTT. This sequence encodes CASSMGTSRRTDTQYF. The full variable domain, rest sourced from reference TRBV19 and TRBJ2-3, is DGGITQSPKYLFRKEGQNVTLSCEQNLNHDAMYWYRQDPGQGLRLIYYSQIVNDFQKGDIAEGYSVSREKKESFPLTVTSAQKNPTAFYLCASSMGTSRRTDTQYFGPGTRLTVL.

The chain couples TRBV19 to TRBJ1-5; weak D call: TRBD1 (5 bases). The CDR3 loop spans 15 amino acids. CDR1 and CDR2 (germline): LNHDA, SQIVND (reference sequence). V was shortened by 2 bases and J by 6 bases, with 14 bases between the two germline ends. CDR3: CASSIRGIATQPQHF. In DNA form, the CDR3 reads TGTGCCAGTAGTATAAGGGGAATCGCAACTCAGCCCCAGCATTTT.

About this clone itself: This clone may be a read error of a much larger clone one base away. The chain joins TRBV28 to TRBJ2-3; D gene ambiguous. With 6 bases removed from V and 0 bases from J, the gap between germline ends came to 7 bases. The CDR3 runs to 13 residues. Per germline, CDR1 MDHEN and CDR2 SYDVKM. CDR3 residues: CASSGSSTDTQYF. The CDR3 coding sequence is TGTGCCAGCAGCGGGTCTAGCACAGATACGCAGTATTTT.

The chain combines TRBV14 with TRBJ2-5, with 11 bases aligning to TRBD1. The CDR3 runs to 15 residues. Germline lookup yields CDR1 SGHDN and CDR2 FVKESK. V shed 4 bases, J shed 5 bases, and the junction held 6 bases outside the gene matches. CDR3 loop: CASSLWTGGLETQYF. The CDR3 DNA sequence: TGTGCCAGCAGCCTTTGGACAGGGGGCTTGGAGACCCAGTACTTC.

This clone has a handful of counts. The rearrangement links TRBV6-4 to TRBJ2-1, with 12 bases fitting TRBD1. Germline CDR1 is MRHNA and CDR2 is SNTAGT. The CDR3 is made up of 16 amino acids. The ends lost 3 bases at V and 5 bases at J; junction bases unmatched: 5. DNA of the CDR3: TGTGCCAGCAGTGATGGGACAGGGGGCGCGAACAATGAGCAGTTCTTC. Translating gives CASSDGTGGANNEQFF.

This clone was picked up one time. This CDR3 is also generated by other DNA sequences in the sample. V is TRBV9 and J is TRBJ2-1; 7 nucleotides match TRBD2. The V gene's germline CDR1 is SGDLS and CDR2 YYNGEE. The junction had 6 bases not matched to a gene; V was cut back by 0 bases and J by 6 bases. This CDR3 has 15 residues. The CDR3 DNA reads as TGTGCCAGCAGCGTAGATGGTGGGAGGGGCAATGAGCAGTTCTTC. Its protein is CASSVDGGRGNEQFF.

The chain couples TRBV4-1 to TRBJ1-1; maybe TRBD1 (5 bases). This CDR3 is built from 15 residues. CDR1 and CDR2 from the germline V gene are MGHRA and YSYEKL. The germline V and J ends were trimmed by 1 base and 1 base, with 10 bases remaining between them. As DNA, the CDR3 is TGCGCCAGCAGCCAAGCTGATCAGGGGAACACTGAAGCTTTCTTT. Translation gives CASSQADQGNTEAFF.

The rearrangement links TRBV18 to TRBJ2-7; 9 bases are shared with TRBD1. Per the germline V gene, CDR1 is KGHSH and CDR2 is LQKENI. J gave up 2 bases and V 6 bases, and 11 bases lay outside the gene matches. This CDR3 region has 16 residues. CDR3 sequence (DNA): TGTGCCAGCTCCCGGAAGACAGGGGGTGACGCCTACGAGCAGTACTTC. It specifies CASSRKTGGDAYEQYF.

The genes are TRBV7-3 and TRBJ1-1, with TRBD1 as a possible D gene (5 bases). The CDR3 covers 14 residues. V lost 5 bases, J lost 4 bases, and 14 bases lay in between. Germline V gives CDR1 SGHTA, CDR2 FQGTGA. The CDR3 here is CASSTGGSGTEAFF. CDR3 nucleotide sequence: TGTGCCAGCAGCACGGGGGGGTCCGGCACTGAAGCTTTCTTT.

The chain joins TRBV19 to TRBJ2-6; no definite D call. Germline CDR1 and CDR2: LNHDA and SQIVND (reference sequence). V was pared by 5 bases and J by 0 bases, with 14 bases between. The CDR3 covers 17 residues. The CDR3 loop reads CASSLLGAGSGANVLTF. CDR3 in DNA: TGTGCCAGTAGTCTCCTCGGCGCTGGCTCTGGGGCCAACGTCCTGACTTTC. The variable domain in full, with the rest retrieved from reference TRBV19 and TRBJ2-6, is DGGITQSPKYLFRKEGQNVTLSCEQNLNHDAMYWYRQDPGQGLRLIYYSQIVNDFQKGDIAEGYSVSREKKESFPLTVTSAQKNPTAFYLCASSLLGAGSGANVLTFGAGSRLTVL.

As for this clone: Other nucleotide sequences from this sample produce the same CDR3. This chain uses TRBV18 with TRBJ1-2; D perhaps matches TRBD1 (6 bases). V was clipped by 4 bases and J by 5 bases, with 11 bases between them. This CDR3 spans 13 amino acids. Germline-derived CDR1 and CDR2 are KGHSH and LQKENI. CDR3 nucleotide sequence: TGTGCCAGCTCACAGGGGGGTTCGTATGGCTACACCTTC. Residues: CASSQGGSYGYTF.